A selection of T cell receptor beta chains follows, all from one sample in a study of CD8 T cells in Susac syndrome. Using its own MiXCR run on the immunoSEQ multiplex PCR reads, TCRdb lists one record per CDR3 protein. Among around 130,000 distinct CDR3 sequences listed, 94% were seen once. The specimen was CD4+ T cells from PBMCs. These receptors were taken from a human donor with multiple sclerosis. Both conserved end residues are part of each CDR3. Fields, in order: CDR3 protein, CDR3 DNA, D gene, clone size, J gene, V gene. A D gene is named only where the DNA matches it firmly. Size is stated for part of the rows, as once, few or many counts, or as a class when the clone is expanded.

CDR3: CASRIGGGGTDTQYF
DNA: TGTGCCAGCAGAATAGGGGGCGGAGGCACAGATACGCAGTATTTT
D: TRBD1
size: once
J: TRBJ2-3
V: TRBV7-9

CDR3: CASTSPSEQFF
DNA: TGTGCCAGTACCTCTCCTAGTGAGCAGTTCTTC
D: .
size: .
J: TRBJ2-1
V: TRBV19

CDR3: CASSALPTGNYGYTF
DNA: TGTGCCAGCAGTGCCCTACCGACAGGAAACTATGGCTACACCTTC
D: .
size: .
J: TRBJ1-2
V: TRBV6-5

CDR3: CASSRDRGDLDEQFF
DNA: TGTGCCAGCAGTAGGGACAGGGGAGATTTAGATGAGCAGTTCTTC
D: TRBD1
size: .
J: TRBJ2-1
V: TRBV25-1

CDR3: CASSQIKGNTGELFF
DNA: TGTGCCAGCAGTCAGATTAAAGGGAACACCGGGGAGCTGTTTTTT
D: .
size: .
J: TRBJ2-2
V: TRBV6-2/TRBV6-3

CDR3: CASSPSGSITGELFF
DNA: TGTGCCAGCTCACCCTCGGGGAGTATCACCGGGGAGCTGTTTTTT
D: .
size: .
J: TRBJ2-2
V: TRBV12-3/TRBV12-4

CDR3: CASGLHGGTEAFF
DNA: TGTGCTAGTGGTTTGCATGGGGGCACTGAAGCTTTCTTT
D: .
size: .
J: TRBJ1-1
V: TRBV12-5

CDR3: CASSPTRAVYTQYF
DNA: TGTGCCAGCAGCCCCACACGGGCTGTGTATACCCAGTACTTC
D: .
size: .
J: TRBJ2-5
V: TRBV27

CDR3: CASSPYRGGINSPLHF
DNA: TGTGCCAGCAGTCCGTACAGGGGAGGAATTAATTCACCCCTCCACTTT
D: TRBD1
size: .
J: TRBJ1-6
V: TRBV27

CDR3: CASNLEGSGANVLTF
DNA: TGTGCCAGCAACTTGGAGGGTTCTGGGGCCAACGTCCTGACTTTC
D: .
size: .
J: TRBJ2-6
V: TRBV6-1

CDR3: CASSIDSTSGSYEQYF
DNA: TGTGCCAGTAGTATAGACTCCACTAGCGGATCCTACGAGCAGTACTTC
D: TRBD2
size: .
J: TRBJ2-7
V: TRBV19

CDR3: CASSLDSPRGSPLHF
DNA: TGTGCCAGCAGCTTAGACAGCCCACGCGGATCACCCCTCCACTTT
D: .
size: .
J: TRBJ1-6
V: TRBV7-2

CDR3: CASSRARTGPPTYNEQFF
DNA: TGCGCCAGCAGCCGAGCAAGGACAGGGCCCCCAACCTACAATGAGCAGTTCTTC
D: TRBD1
size: .
J: TRBJ2-1
V: TRBV5-1

CDR3: CASSYTDRGGNQPQHF
DNA: TGTGCCAGCTCATACACGGACAGGGGTGGCAATCAGCCCCAGCATTTT
D: TRBD1
size: once
J: TRBJ1-5
V: TRBV18

CDR3: CASSLARGNQPQHF
DNA: TGTGCCAGCAGTTTAGCAAGGGGCAATCAGCCCCAGCATTTT
D: .
size: .
J: TRBJ1-5
V: TRBV12-3/TRBV12-4

CDR3: CASSLGDVPLNTEAFF
DNA: TGCGCCAGCAGCTTGGGTGATGTGCCTTTGAACACTGAAGCTTTCTTT
D: .
size: .
J: TRBJ1-1
V: TRBV5-1

CDR3: CASSRDRRTEAFF
DNA: TGTGCCAGCAGCCGGGACAGGAGGACTGAAGCTTTCTTT
D: TRBD1
size: .
J: TRBJ1-1
V: TRBV2

CDR3: CASSPAMSSYNEQFF
DNA: TGTGCCAGCAGCCCGGCTATGAGCTCCTACAATGAGCAGTTCTTC
D: .
size: .
J: TRBJ2-1
V: TRBV3-1

CDR3: CAISAEFSPLHF
DNA: TGTGCCATCAGTGCCGAGTTCTCACCCCTCCACTTT
D: .
size: .
J: TRBJ1-6
V: TRBV10-3

CDR3: CASSLGLDRFTYEQYF
DNA: TGTGCCAGCAGCTTAGGGCTGGACAGGTTTACCTACGAGCAGTACTTC
D: TRBD1
size: .
J: TRBJ2-7
V: TRBV7-9

CDR3: CASSQDRDRANSPLHF
DNA: TGTGCCAGCAGCCAAGATCGGGACAGGGCTAATTCACCCCTCCACTTT
D: TRBD1
size: .
J: TRBJ1-6
V: TRBV4-2

CDR3: CASSIVGQGAYEQYF
DNA: TGTGCCAGTAGTATAGTGGGACAGGGGGCGTACGAGCAGTACTTC
D: TRBD1
size: .
J: TRBJ2-7
V: TRBV19

CDR3: CASSLSTHQYF
DNA: TGTGCCAGCAGCCTTTCAACCCACCAGTACTTC
D: .
size: .
J: TRBJ2-4
V: TRBV7-2

CDR3: CAWSPGGAQPQHF
DNA: TGTGCCTGGAGTCCCGGGGGGGCTCAGCCCCAGCATTTT
D: .
size: .
J: TRBJ1-5
V: TRBV30

CDR3: CASTLGRNTEAFF
DNA: TGTGCCAGCACCCTCGGAAGAAACACTGAAGCTTTCTTT
D: .
size: .
J: TRBJ1-1
V: TRBV5-4

CDR3: CASRNPGGPNTEAFF
DNA: TGCGCCAGCCGTAATCCGGGGGGCCCGAACACTGAAGCTTTCTTT
D: .
size: .
J: TRBJ1-1
V: TRBV4-3

CDR3: CASSQAVLNTEAFF
DNA: TGCGCCAGCAGCCAAGCCGTCTTGAACACTGAAGCTTTCTTT
D: .
size: few
J: TRBJ1-1
V: TRBV4-1

CDR3: CASTQSNTGELFF
DNA: TGTGCCAGCACCCAATCGAACACCGGGGAGCTGTTTTTT
D: .
size: .
J: TRBJ2-2
V: TRBV12-3/TRBV12-4

CDR3: CASSRGRVDRSYGYTF
DNA: TGTGCCAGCAGCAGAGGGAGAGTGGACAGATCCTATGGCTACACCTTC
D: .
size: .
J: TRBJ1-2
V: TRBV7-9

CDR3: CASSGMSGTGELFF
DNA: TGCGCCAGCTCCGGGATGTCGGGCACCGGGGAGCTGTTTTTT
D: .
size: .
J: TRBJ2-2
V: TRBV5-1